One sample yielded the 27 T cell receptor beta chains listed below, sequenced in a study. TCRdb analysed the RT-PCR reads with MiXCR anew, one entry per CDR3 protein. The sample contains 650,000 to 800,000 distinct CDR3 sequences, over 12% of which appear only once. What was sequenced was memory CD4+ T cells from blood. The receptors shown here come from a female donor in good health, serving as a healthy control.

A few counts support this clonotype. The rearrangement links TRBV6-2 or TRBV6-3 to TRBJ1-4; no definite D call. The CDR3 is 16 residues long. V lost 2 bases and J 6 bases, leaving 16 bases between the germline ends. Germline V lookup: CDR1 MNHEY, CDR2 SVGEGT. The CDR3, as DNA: TGTGCCAGCAGTTACCTCGGCCCGGCGGGAGATGAAAAACTGTTTTTT. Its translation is CASSYLGPAGDEKLFF.

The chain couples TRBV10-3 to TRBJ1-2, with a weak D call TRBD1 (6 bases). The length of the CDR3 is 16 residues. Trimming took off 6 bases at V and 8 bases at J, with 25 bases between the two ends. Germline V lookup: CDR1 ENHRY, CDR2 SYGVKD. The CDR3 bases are TGTGCCATCAGCGAAAGGCGGGGGGCGACACAATCGGGCTACACCTTC. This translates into CAISERRGATQSGYTF.

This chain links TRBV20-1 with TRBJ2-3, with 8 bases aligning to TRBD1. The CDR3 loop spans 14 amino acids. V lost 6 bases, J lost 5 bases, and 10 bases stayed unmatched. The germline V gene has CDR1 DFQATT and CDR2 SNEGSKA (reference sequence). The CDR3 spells CSAVDRVGKDTQYF. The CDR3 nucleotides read TGCAGTGCCGTGGACAGGGTCGGTAAAGATACGCAGTATTTT.

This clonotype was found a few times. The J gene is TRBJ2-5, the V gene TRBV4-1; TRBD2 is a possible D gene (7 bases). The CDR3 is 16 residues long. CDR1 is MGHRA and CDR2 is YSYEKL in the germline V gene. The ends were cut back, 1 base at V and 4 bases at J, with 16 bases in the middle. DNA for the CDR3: TGCGCCAGCAGCCAAGTCGGGGGGCCATCGGGAGAGACCCAGTACTTC. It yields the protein CASSQVGGPSGETQYF.

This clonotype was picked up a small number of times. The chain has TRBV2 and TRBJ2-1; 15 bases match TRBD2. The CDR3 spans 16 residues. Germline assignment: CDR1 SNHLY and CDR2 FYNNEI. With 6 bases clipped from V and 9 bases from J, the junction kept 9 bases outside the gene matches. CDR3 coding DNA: TGTGCCAGCAGGGCCAGGACTAGCGGGAGGGCCGGTGAGCAGTTCTTC. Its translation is CASRARTSGRAGEQFF.

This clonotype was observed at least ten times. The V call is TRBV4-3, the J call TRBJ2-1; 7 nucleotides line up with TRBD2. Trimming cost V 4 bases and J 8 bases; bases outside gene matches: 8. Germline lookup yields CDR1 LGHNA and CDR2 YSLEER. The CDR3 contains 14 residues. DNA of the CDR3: TGCGCCAGCAGCCTGAGGACTAGTGTAGATGAGCAGTTCTTC. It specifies CASSLRTSVDEQFF.

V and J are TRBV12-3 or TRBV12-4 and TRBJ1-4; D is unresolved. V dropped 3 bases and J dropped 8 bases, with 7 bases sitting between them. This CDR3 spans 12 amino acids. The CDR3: CASSFYTEKLFF. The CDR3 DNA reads TGTGCCAGCAGTTTTTACACCGAAAAACTGTTTTTT.

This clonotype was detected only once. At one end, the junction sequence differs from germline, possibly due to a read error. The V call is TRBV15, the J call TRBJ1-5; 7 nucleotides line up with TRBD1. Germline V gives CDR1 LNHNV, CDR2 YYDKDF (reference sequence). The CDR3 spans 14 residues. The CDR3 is CATSEGQFYQPQNF. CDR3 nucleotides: TGTGCCACCAGCGAGGGACAGTTTTATCAGCCCCAGAATTTT.

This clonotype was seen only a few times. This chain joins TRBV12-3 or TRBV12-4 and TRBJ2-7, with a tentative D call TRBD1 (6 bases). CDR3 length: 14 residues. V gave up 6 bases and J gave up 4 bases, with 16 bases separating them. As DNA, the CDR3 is TGTGCCAGCAGGCCACAGGGTGCTCGTTACGAGCAGTACTTC. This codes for CASRPQGARYEQYF.

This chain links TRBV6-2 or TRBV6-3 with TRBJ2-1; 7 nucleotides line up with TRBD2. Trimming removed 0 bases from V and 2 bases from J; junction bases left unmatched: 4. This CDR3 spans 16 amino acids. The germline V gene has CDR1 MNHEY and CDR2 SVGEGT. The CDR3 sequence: CASSYSRAGTYNEQFF. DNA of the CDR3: TGTGCCAGCAGTTACTCTCGAGCGGGAACCTACAATGAGCAGTTCTTC.

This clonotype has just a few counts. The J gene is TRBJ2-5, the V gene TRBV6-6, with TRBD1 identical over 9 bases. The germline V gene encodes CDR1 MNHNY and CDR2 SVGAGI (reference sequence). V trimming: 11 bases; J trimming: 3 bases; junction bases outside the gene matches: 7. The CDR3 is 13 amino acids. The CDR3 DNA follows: TGTGCCGCCGGCGGGACAGGGAAAGAGACCCAGTACTTC. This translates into CAAGGTGKETQYF.

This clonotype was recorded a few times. The CDR3 DNA reads TGTGCCAGCAGTTGGGGTCCGGGACAGAGCGGTAAGAATGAGCAGTTCTTC. This sequence encodes CASSWGPGQSGKNEQFF. The chain recombines TRBV27 with TRBJ2-1, with 7 positions matching TRBD1. Germline CDR1 is MNHEY and CDR2 is SMNVEV (reference sequence). CDR3 length: 17 amino acids. V dropped 4 bases and J dropped 7; count of bases not matched to a gene: 16.

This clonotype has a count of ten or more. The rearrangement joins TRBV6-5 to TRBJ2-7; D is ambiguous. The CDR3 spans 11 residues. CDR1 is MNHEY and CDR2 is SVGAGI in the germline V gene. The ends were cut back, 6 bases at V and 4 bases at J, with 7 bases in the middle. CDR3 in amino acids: CASRRHYEQYF. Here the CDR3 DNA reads TGTGCCAGCAGGCGTCATTACGAGCAGTACTTC.

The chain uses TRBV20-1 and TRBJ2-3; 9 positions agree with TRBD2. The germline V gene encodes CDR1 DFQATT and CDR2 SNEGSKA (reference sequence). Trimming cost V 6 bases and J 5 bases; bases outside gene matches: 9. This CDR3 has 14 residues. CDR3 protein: CSARVATSGDTQYF. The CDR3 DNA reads TGCAGTGCCCGGGTCGCGACTAGCGGAGATACGCAGTATTTT.

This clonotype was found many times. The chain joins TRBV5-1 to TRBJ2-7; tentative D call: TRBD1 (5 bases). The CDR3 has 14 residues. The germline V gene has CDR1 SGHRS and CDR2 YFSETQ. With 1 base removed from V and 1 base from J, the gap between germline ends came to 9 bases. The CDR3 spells CASSLRQYSYEQYF. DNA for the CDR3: TGCGCCAGCAGCTTGCGACAGTATTCCTACGAGCAGTACTTC.

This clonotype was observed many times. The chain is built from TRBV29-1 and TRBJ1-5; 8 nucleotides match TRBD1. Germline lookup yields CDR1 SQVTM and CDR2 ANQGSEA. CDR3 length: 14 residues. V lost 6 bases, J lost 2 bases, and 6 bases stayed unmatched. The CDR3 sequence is CSVADRAGNQPQHF. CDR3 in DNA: TGCAGCGTAGCGGACAGGGCCGGCAATCAGCCCCAGCATTTT. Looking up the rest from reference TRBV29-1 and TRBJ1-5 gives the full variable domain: SAVISQKPSRDICQRGTSLTIQCQVDSQVTMMFWYRQQPGQSLTLIATANQGSEATYESGFVIDKFPISRPNLTFSTLTVSNMSPEDSSIYLCSVADRAGNQPQHFGDGTRLSIL.

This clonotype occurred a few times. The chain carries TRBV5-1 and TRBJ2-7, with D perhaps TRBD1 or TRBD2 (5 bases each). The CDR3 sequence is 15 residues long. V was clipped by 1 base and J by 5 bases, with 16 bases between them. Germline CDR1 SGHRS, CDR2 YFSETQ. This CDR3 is CASSLQGNGVDEQYF. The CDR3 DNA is TGCGCCAGCAGCTTGCAGGGAAACGGGGTCGACGAGCAGTACTTC.

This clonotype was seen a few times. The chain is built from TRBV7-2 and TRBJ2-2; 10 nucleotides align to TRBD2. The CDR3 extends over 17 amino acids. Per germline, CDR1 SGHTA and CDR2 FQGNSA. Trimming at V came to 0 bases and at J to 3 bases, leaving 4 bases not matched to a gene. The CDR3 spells CASSLARLAGDTGELFF. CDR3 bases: TGTGCCAGCAGCTTAGCGCGGCTAGCGGGGGACACCGGGGAGCTGTTTTTT.

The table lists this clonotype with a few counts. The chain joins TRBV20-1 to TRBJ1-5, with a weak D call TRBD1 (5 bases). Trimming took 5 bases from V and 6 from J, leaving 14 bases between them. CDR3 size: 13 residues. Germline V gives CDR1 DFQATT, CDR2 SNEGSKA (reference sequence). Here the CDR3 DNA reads TGCAGTGCTGTAGGGGCATTTGGTCAGCCCCAGCATTTT. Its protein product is CSAVGAFGQPQHF.

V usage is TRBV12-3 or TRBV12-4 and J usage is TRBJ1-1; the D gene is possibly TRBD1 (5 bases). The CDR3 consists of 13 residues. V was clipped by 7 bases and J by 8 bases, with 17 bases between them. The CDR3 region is CASTLRGGGEAFF. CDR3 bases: TGTGCCAGCACTCTGAGGGGTGGGGGAGAAGCTTTCTTT.

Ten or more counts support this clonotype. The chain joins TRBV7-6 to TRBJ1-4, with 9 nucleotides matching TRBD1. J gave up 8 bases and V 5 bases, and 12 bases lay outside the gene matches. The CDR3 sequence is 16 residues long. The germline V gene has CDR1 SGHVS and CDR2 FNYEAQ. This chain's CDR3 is CASSPRPGQGGEKLFF. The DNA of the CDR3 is TGTGCCAGCAGCCCCAGGCCGGGACAGGGCGGCGAAAAACTGTTTTTT.

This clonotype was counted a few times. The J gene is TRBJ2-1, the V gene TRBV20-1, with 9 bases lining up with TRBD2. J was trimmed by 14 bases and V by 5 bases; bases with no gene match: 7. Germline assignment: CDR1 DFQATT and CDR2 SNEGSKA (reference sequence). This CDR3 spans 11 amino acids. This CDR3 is CSAETSGAKFF. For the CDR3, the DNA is TGCAGTGCTGAGACTAGCGGAGCGAAGTTCTTC.

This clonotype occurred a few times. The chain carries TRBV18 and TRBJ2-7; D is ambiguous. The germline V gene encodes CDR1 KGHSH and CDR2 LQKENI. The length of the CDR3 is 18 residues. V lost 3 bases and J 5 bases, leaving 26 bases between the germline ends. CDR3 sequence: CASSPLQAGPLQAHEQYF. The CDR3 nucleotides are TGTGCCAGCTCACCCCTTCAGGCTGGGCCCCTTCAGGCCCACGAGCAGTACTTC.

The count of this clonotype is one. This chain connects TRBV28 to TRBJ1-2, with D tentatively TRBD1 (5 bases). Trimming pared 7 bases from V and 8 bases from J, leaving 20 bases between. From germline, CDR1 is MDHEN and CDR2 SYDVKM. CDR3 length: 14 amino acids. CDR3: CASTTPGQGEGYTF. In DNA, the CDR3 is TGTGCCAGCACCACCCCGGGGCAGGGTGAAGGCTACACCTTC.

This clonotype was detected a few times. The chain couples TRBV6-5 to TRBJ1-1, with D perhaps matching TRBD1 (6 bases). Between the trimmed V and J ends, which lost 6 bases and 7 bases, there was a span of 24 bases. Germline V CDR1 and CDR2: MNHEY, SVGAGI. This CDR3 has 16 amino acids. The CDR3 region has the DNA TGTGCCAGCAGACGAGTTGGGGGCTCCGACCGGGATGAAGCTTTCTTT. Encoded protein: CASRRVGGSDRDEAFF.

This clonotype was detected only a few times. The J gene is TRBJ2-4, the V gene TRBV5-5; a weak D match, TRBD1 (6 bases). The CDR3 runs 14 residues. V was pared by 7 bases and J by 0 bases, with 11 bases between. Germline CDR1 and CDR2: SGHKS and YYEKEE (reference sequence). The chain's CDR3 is CASDWTVAKNIQYF. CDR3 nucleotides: TGTGCCAGCGATTGGACAGTAGCCAAAAACATTCAGTACTTC. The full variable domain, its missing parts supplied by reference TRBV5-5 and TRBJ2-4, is DAGVTQSPTHLIKTRGQQVTLRCSPISGHKSVSWYQQVLGQGPQFIFQYYEKEERGRGNFPDRFSARQFPNYSSELNVNALLLGDSALYLCASDWTVAKNIQYFGAGTRLSVL.

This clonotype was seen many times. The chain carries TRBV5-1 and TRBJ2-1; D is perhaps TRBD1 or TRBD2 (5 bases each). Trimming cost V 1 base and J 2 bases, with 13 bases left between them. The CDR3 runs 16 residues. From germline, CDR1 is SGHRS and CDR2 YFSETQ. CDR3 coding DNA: TGCGCCAGCAGCTTGATGGGGCGGGCACCCTACAATGAGCAGTTCTTC. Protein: CASSLMGRAPYNEQFF.